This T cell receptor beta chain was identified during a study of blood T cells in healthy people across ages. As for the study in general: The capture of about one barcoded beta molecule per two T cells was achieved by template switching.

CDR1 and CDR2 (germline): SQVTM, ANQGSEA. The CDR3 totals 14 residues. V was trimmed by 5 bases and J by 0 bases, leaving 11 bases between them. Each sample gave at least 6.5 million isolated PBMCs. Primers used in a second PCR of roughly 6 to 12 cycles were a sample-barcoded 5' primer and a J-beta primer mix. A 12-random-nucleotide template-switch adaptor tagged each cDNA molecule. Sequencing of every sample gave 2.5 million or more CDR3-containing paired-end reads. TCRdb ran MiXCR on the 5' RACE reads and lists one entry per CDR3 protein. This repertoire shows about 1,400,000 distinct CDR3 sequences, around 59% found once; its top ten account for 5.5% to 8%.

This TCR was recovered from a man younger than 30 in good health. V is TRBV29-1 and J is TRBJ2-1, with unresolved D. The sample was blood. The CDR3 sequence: CSVSSAASYNEQFF. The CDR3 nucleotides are TGCAGCGTTTCCAGCGCCGCCTCCTACAATGAGCAGTTCTTC.